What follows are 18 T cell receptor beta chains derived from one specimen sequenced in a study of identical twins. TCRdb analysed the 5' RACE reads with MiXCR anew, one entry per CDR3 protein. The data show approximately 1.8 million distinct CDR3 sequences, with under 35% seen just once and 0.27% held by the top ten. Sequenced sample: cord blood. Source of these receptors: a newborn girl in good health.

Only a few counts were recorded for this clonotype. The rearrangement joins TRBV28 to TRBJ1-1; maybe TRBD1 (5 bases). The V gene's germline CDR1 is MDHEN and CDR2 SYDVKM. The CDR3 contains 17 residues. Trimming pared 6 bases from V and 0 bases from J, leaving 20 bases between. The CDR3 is CASRPFRRGTMNTEAFF. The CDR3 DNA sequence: TGTGCCAGCAGGCCTTTTCGGAGGGGAACCATGAACACTGAAGCTTTCTTT.

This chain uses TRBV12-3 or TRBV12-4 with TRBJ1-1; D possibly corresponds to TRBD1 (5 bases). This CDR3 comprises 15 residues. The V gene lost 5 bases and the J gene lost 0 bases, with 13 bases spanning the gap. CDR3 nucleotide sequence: TGTGCCAGCAGTCACAAGGGGCCTATGAACACTGAAGCTTTCTTT. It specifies CASSHKGPMNTEAFF.

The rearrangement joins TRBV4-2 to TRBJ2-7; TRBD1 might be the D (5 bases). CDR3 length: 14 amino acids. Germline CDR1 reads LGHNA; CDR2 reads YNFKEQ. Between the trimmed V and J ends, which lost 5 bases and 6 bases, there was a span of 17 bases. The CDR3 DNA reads TGTGCCAGCAGCAAGGGGAATAACGTTGGCGAGCAGTACTTC. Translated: CASSKGNNVGEQYF.

The CDR3 spells CASRGQGFEQYF. DNA of the CDR3: TGTGCCAGCAGAGGACAGGGGTTTGAGCAGTACTTC. The rearrangement joins TRBV2 to TRBJ2-7; TRBD1 aligns across 9 bases. The trim removed 6 bases at V and 7 bases at J, leaving 4 bases unmatched. Germline V CDR1 and CDR2: SNHLY, FYNNEI. The CDR3 extends over 12 amino acids.

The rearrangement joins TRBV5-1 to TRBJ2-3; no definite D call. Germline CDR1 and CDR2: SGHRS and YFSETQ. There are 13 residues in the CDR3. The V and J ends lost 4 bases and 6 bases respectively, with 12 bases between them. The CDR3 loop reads CASSLRQEDTQYF. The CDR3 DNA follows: TGCGCCAGCAGCCTGCGACAAGAGGATACGCAGTATTTT.

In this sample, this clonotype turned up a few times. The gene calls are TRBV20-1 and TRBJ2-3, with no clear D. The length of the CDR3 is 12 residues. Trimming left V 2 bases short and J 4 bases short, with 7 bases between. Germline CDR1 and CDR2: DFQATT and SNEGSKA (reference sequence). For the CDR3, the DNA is TGCAGTGCTAGATTTGGGGCAGATACGCAGTATTTT. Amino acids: CSARFGADTQYF.

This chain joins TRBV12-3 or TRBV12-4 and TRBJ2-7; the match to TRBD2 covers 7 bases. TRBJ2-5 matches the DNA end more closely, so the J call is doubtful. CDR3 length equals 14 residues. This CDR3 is CASSLSREWETQYF. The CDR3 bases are TGTGCCAGCAGTTTATCGCGGGAGTGGGAGACCCAGTACTTC.

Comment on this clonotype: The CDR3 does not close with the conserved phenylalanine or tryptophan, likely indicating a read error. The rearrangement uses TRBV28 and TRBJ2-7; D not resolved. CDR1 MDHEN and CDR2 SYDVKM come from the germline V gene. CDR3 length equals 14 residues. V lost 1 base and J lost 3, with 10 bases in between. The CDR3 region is CASSLFSAYYEQYL. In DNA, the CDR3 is TGTGCCAGCAGTTTATTTTCGGCTTACTACGAGCAGTACTTA.

CDR3 DNA sequence: TGTGCCACCGAGAGACTAGCGGGAAACAATGAGCAGTTCTTC. The encoded protein is CATERLAGNNEQFF. The rearrangement links TRBV28 to TRBJ2-1; TRBD2 agrees at 11 bases. The J segment lost 5 bases and the V segment lost 10 bases, leaving 7 bases of the junction unmatched. The CDR3 loop spans 14 amino acids. In germline, CDR1 is MDHEN, CDR2 SYDVKM.

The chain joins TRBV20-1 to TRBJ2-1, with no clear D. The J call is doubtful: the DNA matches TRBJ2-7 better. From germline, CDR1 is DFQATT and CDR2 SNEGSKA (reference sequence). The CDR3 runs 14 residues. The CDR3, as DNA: TGCAGTGCCATTCTAGGGAACTCCTACAATGAGCAGTACTTC. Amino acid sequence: CSAILGNSYNEQYF.

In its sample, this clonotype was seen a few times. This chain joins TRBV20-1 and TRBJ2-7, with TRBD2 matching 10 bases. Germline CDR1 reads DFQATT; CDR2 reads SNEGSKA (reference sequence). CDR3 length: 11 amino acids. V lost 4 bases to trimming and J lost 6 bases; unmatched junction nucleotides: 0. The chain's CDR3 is CSATSGGEQYF. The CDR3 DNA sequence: TGCAGTGCTACTAGCGGGGGCGAGCAGTACTTC.

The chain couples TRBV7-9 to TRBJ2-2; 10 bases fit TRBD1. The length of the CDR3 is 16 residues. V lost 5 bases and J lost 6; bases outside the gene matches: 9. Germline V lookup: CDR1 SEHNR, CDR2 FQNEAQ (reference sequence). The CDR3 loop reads CASSPDRGRTAGELFF. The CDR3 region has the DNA TGTGCCAGCAGCCCCGACAGGGGGCGAACGGCCGGGGAGCTGTTTTTT.

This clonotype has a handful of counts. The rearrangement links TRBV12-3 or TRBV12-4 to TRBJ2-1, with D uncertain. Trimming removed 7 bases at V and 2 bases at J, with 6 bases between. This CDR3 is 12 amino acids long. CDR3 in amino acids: CASKRPYNEQFF. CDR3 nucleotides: TGTGCCAGCAAGCGCCCCTACAATGAGCAGTTCTTC.

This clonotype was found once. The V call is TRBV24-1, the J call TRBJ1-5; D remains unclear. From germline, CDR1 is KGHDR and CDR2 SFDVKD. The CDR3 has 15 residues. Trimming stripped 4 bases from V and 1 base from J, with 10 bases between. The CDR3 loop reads CATSDGPGSNQPQHF. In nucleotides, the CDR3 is TGTGCCACCAGTGACGGACCCGGGAGCAATCAGCCCCAGCATTTT.

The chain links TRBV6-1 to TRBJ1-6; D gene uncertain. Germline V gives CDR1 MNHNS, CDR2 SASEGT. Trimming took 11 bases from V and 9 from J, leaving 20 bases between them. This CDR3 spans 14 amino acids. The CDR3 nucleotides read TGTGCCTCCTCCGGGTTGGCACCTGGTTCACCCCTCCACTTT. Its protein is CASSGLAPGSPLHF.

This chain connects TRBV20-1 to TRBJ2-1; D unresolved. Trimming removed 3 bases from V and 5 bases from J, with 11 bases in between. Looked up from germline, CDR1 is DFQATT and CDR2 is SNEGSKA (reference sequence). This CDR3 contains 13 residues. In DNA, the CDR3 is TGCAGTGCTAGTAGGCACAGAAACAATGAGCAGTTCTTC. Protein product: CSASRHRNNEQFF.

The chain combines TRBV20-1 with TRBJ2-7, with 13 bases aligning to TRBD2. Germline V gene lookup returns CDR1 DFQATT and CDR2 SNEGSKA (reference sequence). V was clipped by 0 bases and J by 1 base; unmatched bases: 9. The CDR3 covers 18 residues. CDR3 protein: CSARDYPRLAGGSYEQYF. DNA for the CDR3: TGCAGTGCTAGAGATTATCCCCGACTAGCGGGGGGTTCCTACGAGCAGTACTTC.

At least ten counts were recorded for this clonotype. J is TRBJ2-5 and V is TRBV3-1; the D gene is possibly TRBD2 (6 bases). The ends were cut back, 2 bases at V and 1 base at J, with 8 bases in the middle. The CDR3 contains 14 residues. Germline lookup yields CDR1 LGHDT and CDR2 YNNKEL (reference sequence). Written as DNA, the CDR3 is TGTGCCAGCAGCCAACCGGGACTCCAAGAGACCCAGTACTTC. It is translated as CASSQPGLQETQYF.